These 27 T cell receptor beta chains were sequenced from one sample in a study of blood T cell repertoires in COVID-19. TCRdb keeps only in-frame clones here, not all; method: immunoSEQ multiplex PCR. The sample carries about 260,000 clones, around 84% recorded once. The sequencing input was peripheral blood. The receptors here all came from an older woman with COVID-19, enrolled during active disease.

This chain connects TRBV4-2 to TRBJ2-2, with 8 bases identical to TRBD2. V lost 0 bases to trimming and J lost 6 bases; unmatched junction nucleotides: 9. CDR1 and CDR2 (germline): LGHNA, YNFKEQ. The CDR3 spans 17 residues. CDR3 in amino acids: CASSQEGTGGKAGELFF. The CDR3 DNA follows: TGTGCCAGCAGCCAAGAGGGAACGGGAGGGAAGGCCGGGGAGCTGTTTTTT.

This rearrangement joins TRBV12-5 to TRBJ1-3, with D maybe TRBD1 (6 bases). The CDR3 consists of 13 residues. The V gene's germline CDR1 is LGHNT and CDR2 FRNRAP. Deletions cut 4 bases from V and 6 bases from J, with 10 bases between. The chain's CDR3 is CASGSGATNTIYF. The CDR3 DNA is TGTGCTAGTGGTTCAGGGGCGACAAACACCATATATTTT.

CDR3 region: CASSLGTGREKLFF. In DNA form, the CDR3 reads TGTGCCAGCAGCTTGGGGACAGGGCGTGAAAAACTGTTTTTT. V and J are TRBV5-8 and TRBJ1-4, with TRBD1 matching 8 bases. V was pared by 0 bases and J by 7 bases, with 2 bases of the junction left unmatched. The CDR3 runs 14 residues. The germline CDR1 and CDR2 sequences are SGHTS and YDEGEE. The full variable domain, rest sourced from reference TRBV5-8 and TRBJ1-4, is EAGVTQSPTHLIKTRGQQATLRCSPISGHTSVYWYQQALGLGLQFLLWYDEGEERNRGNFPPRFSGRQFPNYSSELNVNALELEDSALYLCASSLGTGREKLFFGSGTQLSVL.

This clone was detected once. The genes are TRBV6-4 and TRBJ2-2, with TRBD1 as a possible D gene (5 bases). Trimming took 2 bases from V and 0 from J, leaving 10 bases between them. Germline lookup yields CDR1 MRHNA and CDR2 SNTAGT. This CDR3 contains 16 residues. The CDR3 sequence: CASSDGWGANTGELFF. The DNA of the CDR3 is TGTGCCAGCAGTGACGGGTGGGGCGCGAACACCGGGGAGCTGTTTTTT.

This chain uses TRBV7-9 with TRBJ2-7; the D gene is possibly TRBD2 (6 bases). V lost 5 bases to trimming and J lost 2 bases, with 16 bases between them. The CDR3 loop spans 15 amino acids. CDR1 and CDR2 (germline): SEHNR, FQNEAQ (reference sequence). CDR3 loop: CASSPYRREPYEQYF. CDR3 DNA: TGTGCCAGCAGCCCGTACAGGAGGGAACCCTACGAGCAGTACTTC.

The chain couples TRBV10-2 to TRBJ1-2; 9 bases line up with TRBD1. Germline values: CDR1 WSHSY, CDR2 SAAADI. J gave up 3 bases and V 2 bases, and 1 base lay outside the gene matches. This CDR3 has 14 amino acids. The CDR3 protein is CASSETGGYYGYTF. As DNA, the CDR3 is TGCGCCAGCAGTGAGACAGGGGGCTACTATGGCTACACCTTC.

The chain joins TRBV27 to TRBJ2-2; tentatively, D is TRBD2 (5 bases). Germline lookup yields CDR1 MNHEY and CDR2 SMNVEV (reference sequence). The CDR3 runs to 15 residues. Trimming stripped 7 bases from V and 3 bases from J, with 15 bases between. This chain's CDR3 is CASMVQPSHTGELFF. The CDR3 DNA is TGTGCCAGCATGGTCCAGCCTAGCCACACCGGGGAGCTGTTTTTT.

The rearrangement uses TRBV7-2 and TRBJ2-7, with 15 bases lining up with TRBD2. This CDR3 contains 16 residues. The V gene's germline CDR1 is SGHTA and CDR2 FQGNSA. The junction had 8 bases not matched to a gene; V was cut back by 4 bases and J by 7 bases. The CDR3 DNA follows: TGTGCCAGCAGCTCTCGGACTAGCGGGGGGGCGGGGGAGCAGTACTTC. Translating it yields CASSSRTSGGAGEQYF.

This clone was picked up one time. The V gene is TRBV5-4, the J gene TRBJ2-7; 8 bases are a match to TRBD2. The CDR3 is 15 residues long. J gave up 3 bases and V 0 bases, and 5 bases lay outside the gene matches. From germline, CDR1 is SGHNT and CDR2 YYREEE (reference sequence). CDR3 nucleotides: TGTGCCAGCAGCTTGGGGATAGCGGGAAGCTACGAGCAGTACTTC. Its translation: CASSLGIAGSYEQYF.

This rearrangement joins TRBV12-3 or TRBV12-4 to TRBJ1-5, with D perhaps TRBD1 (6 bases). Trimming shortened V by 5 bases and J by 5 bases, and 10 bases separated the two germline ends. The CDR3 loop spans 13 amino acids. The CDR3 nucleotides are TGTGCCAGCAGTCTTGCAGGGGATCAGCCCCAGCATTTT. This codes for CASSLAGDQPQHF.

The chain has TRBV20-1 and TRBJ1-1, with D maybe TRBD1 (5 bases). Germline V gene lookup returns CDR1 DFQATT and CDR2 SNEGSKA (reference sequence). Trimming removed 3 bases at V and 11 bases at J, with 19 bases between. This CDR3 comprises 13 residues. CDR3 sequence (DNA): TGCAGTGCTAGTCAAAGTGGGGGGACGCAGGCTTTCTTT. Translated, it gives CSASQSGGTQAFF.

The chain uses TRBV7-9 and TRBJ1-1; no reliable D call. This CDR3 contains 14 residues. The germline CDR1 and CDR2 sequences are SEHNR and FQNEAQ (reference sequence). V was shortened by 1 base and J by 4 bases, with 10 bases between the two germline ends. CDR3 sequence: CASSLGGWGTEAFF. The CDR3 DNA reads as TGTGCCAGCAGCTTAGGAGGGTGGGGCACTGAAGCTTTCTTT.

The V and J genes are TRBV5-1 and TRBJ2-3; D gene unclear. Germline assignment: CDR1 SGHRS and CDR2 YFSETQ. Trimming stripped 0 bases from V and 6 bases from J, with 5 bases between. The CDR3 runs to 12 residues. The CDR3 coding sequence is TGCGCCAGCAGCTTGGGACTGGATACGCAGTATTTT. Amino acid sequence: CASSLGLDTQYF.

This clone appeared a few times. The chain combines TRBV13 with TRBJ1-3, with TRBD1 matching 7 bases. CDR3 length: 16 residues. V shed 5 bases and J 0 bases; nucleotides not matched to a gene: 7. Germline CDR1 PRHDT, CDR2 FYEKMQ (reference sequence). CDR3 DNA sequence: TGTGCCAGCAGCCGACAGGGACAGAACTCTGGAAACACCATATATTTT. Residues: CASSRQGQNSGNTIYF.

This clone appeared a single time. The chain couples TRBV28 to TRBJ2-1, with 7 bases identical to TRBD2. The germline gives CDR1 MDHEN, CDR2 SYDVKM. The V segment lost 11 bases and the J segment 1 base; nucleotides outside the gene matches: 11. The CDR3 runs 15 residues. The CDR3: CAGRESGTSYNEQFF. The CDR3 region has the DNA TGTGCCGGGAGGGAAAGCGGGACTTCCTACAATGAGCAGTTCTTC.

The chain employs TRBV28 and TRBJ2-1, with TRBD1 as a possible D gene (6 bases). The V and J ends lost 2 bases and 8 bases respectively, with 19 bases between them. This CDR3 spans 16 amino acids. Germline V gene sequence: CDR1 MDHEN, CDR2 SYDVKM. The CDR3 coding sequence is TGTGCCAGCAGTTTACCGGGGACAACAACCCAGCATGAGCAGTTCTTC. Protein product: CASSLPGTTTQHEQFF.

The V gene is TRBV27, the J gene TRBJ2-1; 9 nucleotides align to TRBD1. The germline V gene has CDR1 MNHEY and CDR2 SMNVEV (reference sequence). This CDR3 has 15 amino acids. The V gene end was trimmed by 6 bases and the J gene end by 10 bases; junction bases not matched to a gene: 13. As DNA, the CDR3 is TGTGCCAGCAGGAACCCCTACAGGGGGCGCTGGGAGCAGTTCTTC. It encodes CASRNPYRGRWEQFF.

The gene calls are TRBV18 and TRBJ1-2; no clear D. V was trimmed by 4 bases and J by 6 bases, leaving 6 bases between them. CDR3 length equals 11 residues. In germline, CDR1 is KGHSH, CDR2 LQKENI. The CDR3 region has the DNA TGTGCCAGCTCACGCGGGGATGGCTACACCTTC. Translating it yields CASSRGDGYTF.

J is TRBJ2-1 and V is TRBV4-2; 9 bases are a match to TRBD2. Germline CDR1 and CDR2: LGHNA and YNFKEQ. The CDR3 sequence is 15 residues long. Germline trimming cut 0 bases from V and 7 bases from J; bases unmatched to any gene: 4. The CDR3: CASSQESSGENEQFF. For the CDR3, the DNA is TGTGCCAGCAGCCAAGAGTCTAGCGGGGAGAATGAGCAGTTCTTC.

The rearrangement uses TRBV29-1 and TRBJ1-1, with D possibly matching TRBD1 (6 bases). V was shortened by 8 bases and J by 2 bases, with 15 bases between the two germline ends. CDR1 and CDR2 from the germline V gene are SQVTM and ANQGSEA. This CDR3 has 13 amino acids. CDR3 loop: CSTQTGENTEAFF. The CDR3 DNA follows: TGCAGCACCCAGACAGGCGAAAACACTGAAGCTTTCTTT.

V is TRBV7-9 and J is TRBJ2-1, with a tentative D call TRBD2 (5 bases). The CDR3 runs to 19 residues. Trimming removed 5 bases from V and 0 bases from J, with 23 bases in between. Germline CDR1 and CDR2: SEHNR and FQNEAQ (reference sequence). The CDR3 DNA reads as TGTGCCAGCAGCCGAGATAGATTCGCTAGCAGAAGCTCCTACAATGAGCAGTTCTTC. This gives the protein CASSRDRFASRSSYNEQFF.

The table lists this clone with a few counts. The chain has TRBV27 and TRBJ1-6, with D uncertain. This CDR3 comprises 14 residues. The germline V gene encodes CDR1 MNHEY and CDR2 SMNVEV (reference sequence). V was pared by 7 bases and J by 7 bases, with 14 bases between. The CDR3 DNA sequence: TGTGCCAGCACCCGGGAGGTCGGCAATTCACCCCTCCACTTT. Translating it yields CASTREVGNSPLHF.

The rearrangement joins TRBV19 to TRBJ2-2; perhaps TRBD1 as D (5 bases). The CDR3 totals 16 residues. The V end was cut by 5 bases, the J end by 6 bases, with 19 bases between. Looked up from germline, CDR1 is LNHDA and CDR2 is SQIVND (reference sequence). The CDR3 region has the DNA TGTGCCAGTAGTCGGGCAGAAGAGGTGGGGCCCGGGGAGCTGTTTTTT. This translates into CASSRAEEVGPGELFF. Full variable domain (rest looked up from reference TRBV19 and TRBJ2-2): DGGITQSPKYLFRKEGQNVTLSCEQNLNHDAMYWYRQDPGQGLRLIYYSQIVNDFQKGDIAEGYSVSREKKESFPLTVTSAQKNPTAFYLCASSRAEEVGPGELFFGEGSRLTVL.

The V call is TRBV7-6, the J call TRBJ2-2, with no clear D. This CDR3 spans 15 amino acids. The germline V gene encodes CDR1 SGHVS and CDR2 FNYEAQ. V was cut by 1 base and J by 5 bases, with 11 bases left in between. The CDR3 DNA sequence: TGTGCCAGCAGCTTAGTTCGGCAGGCGACCGGGGAGCTGTTTTTT. This gives the protein CASSLVRQATGELFF.

CDR3 residues: CASSFNGYTF. In DNA, the CDR3 is TGTGCCAGCAGCTTTAATGGCTACACCTTC. The genes are TRBV7-6 and TRBJ1-2; D ambiguous. The CDR3 length is 10 residues. Trimming pared 3 bases from V and 6 bases from J, leaving 2 bases between. Germline V gene data show CDR1 as SGHVS and CDR2 as FNYEAQ.

The rearrangement links TRBV7-3 to TRBJ2-2, with 7 bases identical to TRBD1. Trimming cost V 8 bases and J 4 bases; bases outside gene matches: 13. Looked up from germline, CDR1 is SGHTA and CDR2 is FQGTGA. The CDR3 runs to 16 residues. CDR3 region: CASGTLGGSGTGELFF. The CDR3 DNA reads TGTGCCAGCGGAACCCTAGGGGGCTCGGGCACCGGGGAGCTGTTTTTT.

The V gene is TRBV10-1, the J gene TRBJ2-3, with TRBD2 matching 8 bases. The CDR3 consists of 15 residues. V gave up 3 bases and J gave up 2 bases; unmatched junction bases: 4. In germline, CDR1 is WNHNN, CDR2 SYGVQD (reference sequence). CDR3 sequence reads: CASSERGGITDTQYF. CDR3 DNA: TGCGCCAGCAGTGAACGGGGGGGAATCACAGATACGCAGTATTTT.